This TCR beta chain was found in a study of shared clonotypes between healthy human individuals. Study-wide context: Donors, aged 18 to 49, were a couple of women and three men.

Trimming removed 0 bases from V and 0 bases from J, with 4 bases in between. Germline V gene sequence: CDR1 SGDLS, CDR2 YYNGEE. CDR3 length equals 13 residues. CD45RO-negative, CCR7-selected cells formed the naive CD8 fraction, which excluded terminally differentiated effector memory CD45RA+ cells. DNA at about 200 ng, approximately 30,000 T cell genomes, went into sorted-subset replicate PCRs. Produced via immunoSEQ multiplex PCR; TCRdb's table is partial and in-frame only. The repertoire includes about 800,000 clones, approximately 96% of them detected once, and over 0.2% sits in the top ten. Whole-study results and caveats: There were few donors, and this limited the genetic and exposure-history diversity represented. Sharing across a few donors was seen in approximately 5.2% of naive CD4 clonotypes.

This clone was picked up one time. Its antigen is not identified. The sample contains more than one DNA sequence encoding this CDR3. J is TRBJ2-7 and V is TRBV9, with unresolved D. This clonotype was obtained from a man younger than 45 in good health. Material: naive CD8+ T cells sorted from blood. The chain's CDR3 is CASSVGSSYEQYF. The CDR3 DNA is TGTGCCAGCAGCGTAGGGAGCTCCTACGAGCAGTACTTC.